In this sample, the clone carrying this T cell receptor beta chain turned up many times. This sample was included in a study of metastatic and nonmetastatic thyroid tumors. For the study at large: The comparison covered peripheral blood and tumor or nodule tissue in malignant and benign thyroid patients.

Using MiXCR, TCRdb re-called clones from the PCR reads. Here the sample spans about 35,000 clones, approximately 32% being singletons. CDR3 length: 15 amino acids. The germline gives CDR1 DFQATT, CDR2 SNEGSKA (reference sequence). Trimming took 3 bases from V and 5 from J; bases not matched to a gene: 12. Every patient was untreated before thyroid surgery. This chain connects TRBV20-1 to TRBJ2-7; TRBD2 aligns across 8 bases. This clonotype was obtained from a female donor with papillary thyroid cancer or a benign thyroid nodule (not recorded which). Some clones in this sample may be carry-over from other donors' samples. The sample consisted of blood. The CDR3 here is CSARNGGGQGHEQYF. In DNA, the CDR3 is TGCAGTGCTAGGAACGGGGGGGGGCAGGGCCACGAGCAGTACTTC.